This is a list of T cell receptor beta chains from one sample in a study of T cell changes during pregnancy in multiple sclerosis. The table came from immunoSEQ multiplex PCR; TCRdb's copy has only in-frame clones and leaves some out. The sample carries roughly 89,000 clones, 90% to 95% recorded once. The input for sequencing was peripheral blood, taken after pregnancy. These receptors all stem from a female donor in good health, enrolled as a control in a pregnancy study. Both conserved end residues are part of each CDR3. A D gene is named only where the DNA matches it firmly. The listing skips clone size in some rows; elsewhere it reads once, few, many or a size class.

clone size	D gene	V gene	J gene	CDR3 DNA	CDR3 protein
-	TRBD2	TRBV5-1	TRBJ2-6	TGCGCCAGCAGCTTGACTAGCGGGATGTCTGGGGCCAACGTCCTGACTTTC	CASSLTSGMSGANVLTF
-	-	TRBV6-1	TRBJ2-7	TGTGCCAGCAGTGCTCGGAGCGAGCAGTACTTC	CASSARSEQYF
-	-	TRBV7-9	TRBJ2-7	TGTGCCAGCAGCTCCGACAGGAGCTCCTACGAGCAGTACTTC	CASSSDRSSYEQYF
-	TRBD2	TRBV28	TRBJ2-3	TGTGCCAGCAGTCGGACTAGCGGGAAGGATACGCAGTATTTT	CASSRTSGKDTQYF
-	TRBD1	TRBV15	TRBJ1-4	TGTGCCACCAGCAGAGGCCGGGACAGGAGCTCAACCGAAAAACTGTTTTTT	CATSRGRDRSSTEKLFF
-	TRBD2	TRBV6-1	TRBJ2-3	TGTGCCAGCAGATCAGCGGGAGGCCCAGATACGCAGTATTTT	CASRSAGGPDTQYF
-	-	TRBV6-5	TRBJ2-3	TGTGCCAGCAGTTACTCGATGAACTCAGATACGCAGTATTTT	CASSYSMNSDTQYF
-	TRBD1	TRBV19	TRBJ2-5	TGTGCCAGTAGCCTGCCGGGACAGGGGGCTTCGAAGACCCAGTACTTC	CASSLPGQGASKTQYF
few	-	TRBV29-1	TRBJ1-1	TGCAGCGTCCTGGCCAGGGAGAACACTGAAGCTTTCTTT	CSVLARENTEAFF
-	TRBD2	TRBV27	TRBJ2-7	TGTGCCAGCAGTCCCCGTTCCACTAGCGGATCCTACGAGCAGTACTTC	CASSPRSTSGSYEQYF
-	TRBD1	TRBV7-9	TRBJ1-5	TGTGCCAGCAGCTTAGGGGACAGGGGGAATCAGCCCCAGCATTTT	CASSLGDRGNQPQHF
-	TRBD1	TRBV5-1	TRBJ2-5	TGCGCCAGCAGCTTGGGGAAAGGGGGCCTTCGGGAGACCCAGTACTTC	CASSLGKGGLRETQYF
-	-	TRBV28	TRBJ2-7	TGTGCCAGCAGTCCTAGGAGCGAGCAGTACTTC	CASSPRSEQYF
once	-	TRBV21-1	TRBJ2-7	TGTGCCAGCAGCAGCGACAGGGGGAACTCCTACGAGCAGTACTTC	CASSSDRGNSYEQYF
-	-	TRBV2	TRBJ1-2	TGTGCCAGCAGTGAAGTGGGGGGGGGCGGGATTAACTATGGCTACACCTTC	CASSEVGGGGINYGYTF
-	-	TRBV11-2	TRBJ2-7	TGTGCCAGCAGCCTACCACAGGGAACCTACGAGCAGTACTTC	CASSLPQGTYEQYF
-	-	TRBV4-1	TRBJ1-5	TGCGCCAGCAGCCAAGCACAGCGGACGGTTGCATGGAATCAGCCCCAGCATTTT	CASSQAQRTVAWNQPQHF
-	TRBD1	TRBV7-2	TRBJ2-7	TGTGCCAGCAGTTCCGGGACAGGGGCCTCCTACGAGCAGTACTTC	CASSSGTGASYEQYF
-	-	TRBV6-6	TRBJ1-3	TGTGCCAGCAGTCGGGACTCGGACTCGCGGGGAAACACCATATATTTT	CASSRDSDSRGNTIYF
once	-	TRBV28	TRBJ1-1	TGTGCCAGCAGTTTAACAGCAACCTTGAACACTGAAGCTTTCTTT	CASSLTATLNTEAFF
-	TRBD2	TRBV4-2	TRBJ2-1	TGTGCCAGCAGCCAGAGCGGGGGAAGCTCCTACAATGAGCAGTTCTTC	CASSQSGGSSYNEQFF
few	-	TRBV28	TRBJ1-5	TGTGCCAGCAGCCCCCAGTTTCAGCCCCAGCATTTT	CASSPQFQPQHF
-	TRBD1	TRBV28	TRBJ1-2	TGTGCCAGCAGTAACCCGGACAGGAAAGTGGATGGCTACACCTTC	CASSNPDRKVDGYTF
-	-	TRBV5-1	TRBJ2-3	TGCGCCAGCAGTTTCGACAGTAGCACAGATACGCAGTATTTT	CASSFDSSTDTQYF
-	-	TRBV7-9	TRBJ1-1	TGTGCCAGCAGCTTAGAGGGGAAGACTGAAGCTTTCTTT	CASSLEGKTEAFF
-	TRBD2	TRBV28	TRBJ2-3	TGTGCCAGCAGTTTATATCTAGCGGGAGTCACAGATACGCAGTATTTT	CASSLYLAGVTDTQYF
-	-	TRBV29-1	TRBJ2-2	TGCAGCGTTGAAAGCAACGAGGGTCGTGGCGGGGAGCTGTTTTTT	CSVESNEGRGGELFF
-	TRBD1	TRBV11-2	TRBJ1-2	TGTGCCAGCAGCCTAGGGACAGGGGAGCACTATGGCTACACCTTC	CASSLGTGEHYGYTF
-	-	TRBV29-1	TRBJ1-1	TGCAGCGCGTGGAGGGCCACTGAAGCTTTCTTT	CSAWRATEAFF
-	-	TRBV4-2	TRBJ2-7	TGTGCCAGCAGCCAAGATTTCAACGAGCAGTACTTC	CASSQDFNEQYF
-	TRBD1	TRBV4-1	TRBJ2-7	TGCGCCAGCAGCCAGATGACAGGGAGCTCCTACGAGCAGTACTTC	CASSQMTGSSYEQYF
-	-	TRBV15	TRBJ2-2	TGTGCCACCAGCCCCTGGCTAGGTCCCGGGGAGCTGTTTTTT	CATSPWLGPGELFF
-	-	TRBV19	TRBJ2-5	TGTGCCAGTAGTATGTCCTTGCAGAAACAAGAGACCCAGTACTTC	CASSMSLQKQETQYF
once	TRBD2	TRBV2	TRBJ2-1	TGTGCCAGCAGCGTCGGGACTAGCGGGAGCTCCGCTTACAATGAGCAGTTCTTC	CASSVGTSGSSAYNEQFF
-	TRBD2	TRBV28	TRBJ2-1	TGTGCCAGCAGGTGGACTAGCGGGATTTTCAATGAGCAGTTCTTC	CASRWTSGIFNEQFF
-	TRBD1	TRBV18	TRBJ1-3	TGTGCCAGCTCACGGGGACAGGGAGACTCTGGAAACACCATATATTTT	CASSRGQGDSGNTIYF
-	-	TRBV4-1	TRBJ2-7	TGCGCCAGCAGAAAGGGGCAGGCTTACGAGCAGTACTTC	CASRKGQAYEQYF
-	-	TRBV18	TRBJ1-5	TGTGCCAGCTCGCCAGGGCCCAATCAGCCCCAGCATTTT	CASSPGPNQPQHF
-	TRBD1	TRBV9	TRBJ1-2	TGTGCCAGCAGCCCCCGGGACAGGGGGCTTCTTGGCTACACCTTC	CASSPRDRGLLGYTF
-	TRBD2	TRBV6-1	TRBJ2-7	TGTGCCAGCAGTGAACATAGGAGACTAGCGGGAGGGGCGGTGAACGAGCAGTACTTC	CASSEHRRLAGGAVNEQYF
-	TRBD2	TRBV10-3	TRBJ2-1	TGTGCCATCAGTGAGTCCGGACTAGCGAACAATGAGCAGTTCTTC	CAISESGLANNEQFF
-	-	TRBV27	TRBJ2-2	TGTGCCAGCAGTTTTCGAGAGCACACCGGGGAGCTGTTTTTT	CASSFREHTGELFF
-	-	TRBV2	TRBJ1-3	TGTGCCAGCAGCTCTGACAGAGCTGGAAACACCATATATTTT	CASSSDRAGNTIYF
-	-	TRBV27	TRBJ2-5	TGTGCCAGCAGCCCTCGGACAGTGGTGACAGAGACCCAGTACTTC	CASSPRTVVTETQYF
-	TRBD1	TRBV6-8	TRBJ1-5	TGTGCCAGCAGTACGGACAGGGACAATCAGCCCCAGCATTTT	CASSTDRDNQPQHF
-	-	TRBV13	TRBJ1-2	TGTGCCAGCAGCCCGGGACGGGGGATTGGTGGCTACACCTTC	CASSPGRGIGGYTF
-	TRBD1	TRBV16	TRBJ2-3	TGTGCCAGCAGCCAAGGCCGGGACAGCCGCACAGATACGCAGTATTTT	CASSQGRDSRTDTQYF
-	TRBD1	TRBV28	TRBJ1-1	TGTGCCAGCAGTTTGAGGCAGGGGGCTGGAGCTTTCTTT	CASSLRQGAGAFF
-	TRBD2	TRBV4-1	TRBJ2-1	TGCGCCAGCAGACCCTCTAGCGGGAGTTCCTACAATGAGCAGTTCTTC	CASRPSSGSSYNEQFF
-	-	TRBV6-5	TRBJ1-2	TGTGCCAGCAGTTACTCTTCAGGGAACTATGGCTACACCTTC	CASSYSSGNYGYTF
once	-	TRBV5-5	TRBJ2-2	TGTGCCAGCAGCTCCTACTTAACCGGGGAGCTGTTTTTT	CASSSYLTGELFF
-	-	TRBV20-1	TRBJ2-7	TGCAGTGCTCTTGACAGCTACGAGCAGTACTTC	CSALDSYEQYF